This T cell receptor beta chain was sequenced in a study of neurological immune-mediated disorders. The ends were cut back, 3 bases at V and 5 bases at J, with 20 bases in the middle. The CDR3 runs to 16 residues. Germline V gene data show CDR1 as SEHNR and CDR2 as FQNEAQ (reference sequence). Sample time point: longitudinal time-point 1 (baseline). The cDNA came from 5'RACE, which used 10-nucleotide random UMIs. TCRdb fed the 5' RACE reads into MiXCR, producing one record per CDR3 protein. This table holds around 69,000 distinct CDR3 sequences, roughly 10% found once. Points from the study as a whole: Across subjects, expanded clones had no CDR3 amino acid sequences in common, pointing to private repertoires in all groups. HTLV-1-associated myelopathy had the most TCR clonal expansion, whereas multiple sclerosis had the least (lower than in healthy controls).

As for this clonotype: No antigen is known for it.

This TCR was recovered from a man aged 25-45 years in good health. Sequenced sample: PBMCs. V usage is TRBV7-9 and J usage is TRBJ2-7; possibly TRBD1 for D (6 bases). The CDR3 region is CASSFPTGWGKDEQYF. CDR3 DNA sequence: TGTGCCAGCAGCTTCCCGACAGGTTGGGGAAAGGACGAGCAGTACTTC. The full variable domain, with the rest looked up from reference TRBV7-9 and TRBJ2-7, is DTGVSQNPRHKITKRGQNVTFRCDPISEHNRLYWYRQTLGQGPEFLTYFQNEAQLEKSRLLSDRFSAERPKGSFSTLEIQRTEQGDSAMYLCASSFPTGWGKDEQYFGPGTRLTVT.